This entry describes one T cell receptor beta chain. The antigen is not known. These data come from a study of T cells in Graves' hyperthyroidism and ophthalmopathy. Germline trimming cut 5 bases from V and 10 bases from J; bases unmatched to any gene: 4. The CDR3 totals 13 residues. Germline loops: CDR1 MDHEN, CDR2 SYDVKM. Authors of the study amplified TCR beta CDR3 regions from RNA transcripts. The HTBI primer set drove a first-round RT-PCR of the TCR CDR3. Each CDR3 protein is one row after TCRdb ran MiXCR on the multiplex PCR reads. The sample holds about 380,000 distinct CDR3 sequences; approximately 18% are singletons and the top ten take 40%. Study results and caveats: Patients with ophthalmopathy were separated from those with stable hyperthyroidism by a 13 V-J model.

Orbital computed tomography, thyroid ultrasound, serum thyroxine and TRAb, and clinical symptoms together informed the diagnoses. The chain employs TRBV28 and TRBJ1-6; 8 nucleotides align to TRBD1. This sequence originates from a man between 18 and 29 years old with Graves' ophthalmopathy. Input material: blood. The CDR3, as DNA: TGTGCCAGCAGTAAATCAGGGGGCTCACCCCTCCACTTT. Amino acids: CASSKSGGSPLHF.